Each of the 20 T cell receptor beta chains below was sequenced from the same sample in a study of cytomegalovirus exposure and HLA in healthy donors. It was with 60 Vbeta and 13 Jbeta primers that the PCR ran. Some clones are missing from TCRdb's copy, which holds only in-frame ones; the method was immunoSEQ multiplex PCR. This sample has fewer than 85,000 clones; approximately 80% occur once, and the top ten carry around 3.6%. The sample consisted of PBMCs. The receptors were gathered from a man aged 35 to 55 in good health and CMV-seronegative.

The CDR3 spells CAAQGSYTDTQYF. The CDR3 nucleotides are TGTGCGGCACAGGGGTCCTACACAGATACGCAGTATTTT. The J gene is TRBJ2-3, the V gene TRBV28; 7 bases agree with TRBD1. CDR3 length equals 13 residues. The germline CDR1 and CDR2 sequences are MDHEN and SYDVKM.

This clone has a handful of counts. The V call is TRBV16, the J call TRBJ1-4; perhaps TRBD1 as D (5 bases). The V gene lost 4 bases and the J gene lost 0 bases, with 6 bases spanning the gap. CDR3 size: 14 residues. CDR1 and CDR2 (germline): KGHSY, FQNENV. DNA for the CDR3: TGTGCCAGCAGCCTGACAGCAACTAATGAAAAACTGTTTTTT. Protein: CASSLTATNEKLFF.

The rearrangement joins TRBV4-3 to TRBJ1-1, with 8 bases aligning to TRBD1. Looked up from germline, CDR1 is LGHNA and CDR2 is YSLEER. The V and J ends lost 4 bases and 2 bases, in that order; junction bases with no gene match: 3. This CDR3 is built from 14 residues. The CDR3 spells CASSPQGANTEAFF. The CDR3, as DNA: TGCGCCAGCAGCCCGCAGGGGGCAAACACTGAAGCTTTCTTT.

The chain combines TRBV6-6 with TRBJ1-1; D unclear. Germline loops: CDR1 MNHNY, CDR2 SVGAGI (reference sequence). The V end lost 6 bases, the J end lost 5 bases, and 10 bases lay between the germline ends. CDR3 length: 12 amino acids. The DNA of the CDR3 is TGTGCCAGCAGCAACTCAATTACTGAAGCTTTCTTT. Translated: CASSNSITEAFF.

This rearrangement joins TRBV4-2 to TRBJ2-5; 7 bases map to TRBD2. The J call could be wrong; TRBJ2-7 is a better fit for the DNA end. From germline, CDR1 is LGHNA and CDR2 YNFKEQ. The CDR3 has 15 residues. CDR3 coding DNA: TGTGCCAGCAGCCCCGCTAGCGGTCTTGGGTACGAGCAGTACTTC. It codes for CASSPASGLGYEQYF.

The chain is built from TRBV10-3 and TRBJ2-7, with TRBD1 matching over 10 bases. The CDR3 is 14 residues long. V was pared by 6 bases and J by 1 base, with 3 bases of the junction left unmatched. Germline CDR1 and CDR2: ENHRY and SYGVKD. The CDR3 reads CAISRDRGSYEQYF. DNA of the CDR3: TGTGCCATCAGCCGGGACAGGGGATCCTACGAGCAGTACTTC.

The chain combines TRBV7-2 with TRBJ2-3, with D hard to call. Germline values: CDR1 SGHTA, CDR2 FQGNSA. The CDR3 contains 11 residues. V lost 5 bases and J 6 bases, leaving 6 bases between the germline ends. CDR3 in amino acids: CASSPRDTQYF. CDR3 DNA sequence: TGTGCCAGCAGCCCGAGGGATACGCAGTATTTT.

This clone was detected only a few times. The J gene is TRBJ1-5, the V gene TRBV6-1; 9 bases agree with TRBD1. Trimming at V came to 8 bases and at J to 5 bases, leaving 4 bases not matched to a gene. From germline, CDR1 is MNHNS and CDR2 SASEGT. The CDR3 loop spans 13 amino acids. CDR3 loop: CASLRTGDQPQHF. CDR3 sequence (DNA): TGTGCCAGCCTTCGGACAGGGGATCAGCCCCAGCATTTT.

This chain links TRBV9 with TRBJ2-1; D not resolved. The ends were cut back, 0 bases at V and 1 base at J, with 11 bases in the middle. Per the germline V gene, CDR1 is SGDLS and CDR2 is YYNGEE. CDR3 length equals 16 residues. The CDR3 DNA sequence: TGTGCCAGCAGCGTAGTCGAGAGTCTTTCCTACAATGAGCAGTTCTTC. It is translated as CASSVVESLSYNEQFF. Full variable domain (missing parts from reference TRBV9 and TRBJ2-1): DSGVTQTPKHLITATGQRVTLRCSPRSGDLSVYWYQQSLDQGLQFLIQYYNGEERAKGNILERFSAQQFPDLHSELNLSSLELGDSALYFCASSVVESLSYNEQFFGPGTRLTVL.

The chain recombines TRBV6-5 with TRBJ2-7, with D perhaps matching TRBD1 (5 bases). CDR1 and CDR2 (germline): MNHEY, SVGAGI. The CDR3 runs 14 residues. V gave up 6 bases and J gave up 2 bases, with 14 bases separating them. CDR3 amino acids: CASRSQGSTYEQYF. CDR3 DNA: TGTGCCAGCAGATCTCAGGGTAGCACCTACGAGCAGTACTTC.

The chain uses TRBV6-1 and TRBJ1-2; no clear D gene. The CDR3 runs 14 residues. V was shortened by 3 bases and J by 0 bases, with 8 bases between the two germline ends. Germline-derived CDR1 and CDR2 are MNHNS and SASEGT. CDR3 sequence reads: CASSDGLANYGYTF. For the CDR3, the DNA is TGTGCCAGCAGTGATGGACTAGCTAACTATGGCTACACCTTC.

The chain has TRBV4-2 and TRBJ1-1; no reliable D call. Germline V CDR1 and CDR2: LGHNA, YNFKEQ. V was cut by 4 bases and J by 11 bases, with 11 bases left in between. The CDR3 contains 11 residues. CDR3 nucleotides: TGTGCCAGCAGCCGACATTCAATCGCTTTCTTT. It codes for CASSRHSIAFF.

The DNA for the CDR3 is TGTGCCAGCAGCCCGACTAGTGCCCCGTATACGCAGTATTTT. Translation gives CASSPTSAPYTQYF. The chain links TRBV9 to TRBJ2-3, with D possibly matching TRBD2 (6 bases). Trimming took 4 bases from V and 7 from J, leaving 16 bases between them. Germline V lookup: CDR1 SGDLS, CDR2 YYNGEE. This CDR3 spans 14 amino acids.

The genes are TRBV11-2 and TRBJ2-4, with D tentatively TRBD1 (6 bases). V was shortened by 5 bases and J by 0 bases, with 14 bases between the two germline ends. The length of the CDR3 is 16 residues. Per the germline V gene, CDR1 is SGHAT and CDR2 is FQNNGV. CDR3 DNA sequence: TGTGCCAGCAGCCCCAGGACAGTTTTAGCCAAAAACATTCAGTACTTC. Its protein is CASSPRTVLAKNIQYF.

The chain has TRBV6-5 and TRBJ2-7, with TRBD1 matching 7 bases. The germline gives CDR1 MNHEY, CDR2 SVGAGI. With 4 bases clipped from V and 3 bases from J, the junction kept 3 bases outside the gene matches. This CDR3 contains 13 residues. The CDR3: CASSSGTVYEQYF. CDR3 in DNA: TGTGCCAGCAGTTCCGGGACAGTCTACGAGCAGTACTTC.

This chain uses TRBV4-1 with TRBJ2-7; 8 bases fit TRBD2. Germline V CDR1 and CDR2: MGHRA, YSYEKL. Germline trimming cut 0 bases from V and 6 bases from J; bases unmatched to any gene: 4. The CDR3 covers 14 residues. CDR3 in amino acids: CASSQDERGSEQYF. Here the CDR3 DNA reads TGCGCCAGCAGCCAAGATGAGCGGGGGAGCGAGCAGTACTTC.

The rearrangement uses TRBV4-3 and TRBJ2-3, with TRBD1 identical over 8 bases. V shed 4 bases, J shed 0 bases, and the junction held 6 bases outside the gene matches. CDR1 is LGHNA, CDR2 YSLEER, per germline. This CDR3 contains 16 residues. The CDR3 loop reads CASSRRTGSSTDTQYF. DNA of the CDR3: TGCGCCAGCAGCCGGCGGACAGGGAGTAGCACAGATACGCAGTATTTT.

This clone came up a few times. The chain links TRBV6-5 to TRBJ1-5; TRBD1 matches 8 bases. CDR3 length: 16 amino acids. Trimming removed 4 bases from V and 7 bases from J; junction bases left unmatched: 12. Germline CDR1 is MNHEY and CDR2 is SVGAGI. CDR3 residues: CASSFLGQALRQPQHF. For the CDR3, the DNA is TGTGCCAGCAGTTTCTTGGGACAGGCGTTACGGCAGCCCCAGCATTTT.

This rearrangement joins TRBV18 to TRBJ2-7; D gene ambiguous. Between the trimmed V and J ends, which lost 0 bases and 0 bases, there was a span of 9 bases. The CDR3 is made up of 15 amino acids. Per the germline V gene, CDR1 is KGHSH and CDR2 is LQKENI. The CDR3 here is CASSPPSQASYEQYF. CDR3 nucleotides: TGTGCCAGCTCACCACCAAGCCAGGCCTCCTACGAGCAGTACTTC.

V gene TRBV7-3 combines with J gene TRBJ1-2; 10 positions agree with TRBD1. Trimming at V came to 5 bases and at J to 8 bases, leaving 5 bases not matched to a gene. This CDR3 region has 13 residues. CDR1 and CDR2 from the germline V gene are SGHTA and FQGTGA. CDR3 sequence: CASSADRGRGYTF. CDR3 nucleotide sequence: TGTGCCAGCAGCGCCGACAGGGGGCGAGGCTACACCTTC.